This T cell receptor (beta chain) was recorded in a study of blood T cell repertoires in COVID-19. The junction had 13 bases not matched to a gene; V was cut back by 5 bases and J by 6 bases. Germline V gives CDR1 LGHNA, CDR2 YNFKEQ. This CDR3 has 17 amino acids. Assay used: immunoSEQ multiplex PCR; TCRdb lists only in-frame clones, some missing. The sample includes some 520,000 clones, 89% seen only once; the top ten take roughly 0.84%. The rearrangement links TRBV4-2 to TRBJ1-5; TRBD1 matches at 10 bases. This receptor was taken from a man aged 18 to 30 with COVID-19, enrolled during active disease. Sequencing was done on a sample of peripheral blood. The CDR3: CASSTRLGTGVRQPQHF. The CDR3 nucleotides are TGTGCCAGCAGCACACGTTTGGGGACAGGGGTTCGTCAGCCCCAGCATTTT.